These 24 T cell receptor beta chains originate from one sample sequenced in a study of shared clonotypes between healthy human individuals. Clones were read by immunoSEQ multiplex PCR, and TCRdb kept only the in-frame ones, dropping some. The data contain over 800,000 clones, 80% to 95% of them seen just once; the ten biggest clones take up less than 25%. CD8 cells regarded as naive lacked CD45RO, were positively chosen for CCR7, and omitted terminally differentiated effector memory CD45RA+ cells. The sequenced material came from naive CD8+ T cells sorted from blood. The receptors were gathered from a man aged 25-45 years in good health.

The rearrangement uses TRBV11-2 and TRBJ2-3; D is unclear. This CDR3 has 11 residues. The ends were cut back, 2 bases at V and 5 bases at J, with 2 bases in the middle. Germline CDR1 reads SGHAT; CDR2 reads FQNNGV. DNA of the CDR3: TGTGCCAGCAGCTTAATAGATACGCAGTATTTT. Amino acids: CASSLIDTQYF.

V usage is TRBV10-3 and J usage is TRBJ1-1, with a possible D match to TRBD1 (6 bases). Trimming cost V 3 bases and J 0 bases, with 11 bases left between them. Germline V lookup: CDR1 ENHRY, CDR2 SYGVKD. The CDR3 sequence is 15 residues long. DNA of the CDR3: TGTGCCATCAGTGATCCCCAGGGGATGAACACTGAAGCTTTCTTT. Its protein is CAISDPQGMNTEAFF.

The chain links TRBV7-6 to TRBJ2-7; D is tentatively TRBD1 or TRBD2 (5 bases each). CDR3 length: 15 residues. The germline V gene has CDR1 SGHVS and CDR2 FNYEAQ. V gave up 4 bases and J gave up 4 bases, with 17 bases separating them. CDR3 amino acids: CASSSTVGGRYEQYF. The CDR3 DNA reads TGTGCCAGCAGCTCGACAGTTGGGGGAAGATACGAGCAGTACTTC.

The chain has TRBV29-1 and TRBJ2-1; D is perhaps TRBD2 (5 bases). Germline V CDR1 and CDR2: SQVTM, ANQGSEA. V was pared by 2 bases and J by 4 bases, with 15 bases between. This CDR3 has 15 amino acids. The DNA for the CDR3 is TGCAGCGTTGAAAGGACCGGTCTAGCTTACAATGAGCAGTTCTTC. Translation: CSVERTGLAYNEQFF.

The chain couples TRBV6-5 to TRBJ2-3; 7 bases agree with TRBD1. The germline V gene has CDR1 MNHEY and CDR2 SVGAGI. The junction had 13 bases not matched to a gene; V was cut back by 7 bases and J by 6 bases. The CDR3 covers 15 residues. The CDR3 protein is CASNPTGFITDTQYF. The CDR3 DNA reads as TGTGCCAGCAACCCGACAGGGTTTATTACGGATACGCAGTATTTT.

The J gene is TRBJ2-5, the V gene TRBV16; D gene ambiguous. The germline V and J ends were trimmed by 4 bases and 2 bases, with 11 bases remaining between them. The CDR3 loop spans 14 amino acids. CDR1 and CDR2 from the germline V gene are KGHSY and FQNENV. The CDR3 is CASSLTGSQETQYF. The DNA of the CDR3 is TGTGCCAGCAGCCTCACCGGGTCGCAAGAGACCCAGTACTTC.

The chain uses TRBV6-1 and TRBJ2-5; TRBD1 is a possible D gene (6 bases). The CDR3 is 17 residues long. V was trimmed by 0 bases and J by 6 bases, leaving 20 bases between them. CDR1 and CDR2 from the germline V gene are MNHNS and SASEGT. CDR3 coding DNA: TGTGCCAGCAGTGAAGCGGTCGGGTACCAGGGGCGGCAGACCCAGTACTTC. This translates into CASSEAVGYQGRQTQYF.

The J gene is TRBJ2-7, the V gene TRBV6-1; D uncertain. CDR1 is MNHNS, CDR2 SASEGT, per germline. Trimming removed 4 bases from V and 0 bases from J, with 13 bases in between. The CDR3 has 15 residues. The CDR3 loop reads CASSALDRSSYEQYF. CDR3 coding DNA: TGTGCCAGCAGTGCTTTGGACCGGAGCTCCTACGAGCAGTACTTC.

The chain combines TRBV25-1 with TRBJ2-1, with D perhaps given as TRBD1 or TRBD2 (6 bases each). Germline values: CDR1 MGHDK, CDR2 SYGVNS. There are 14 residues in the CDR3. The V and J ends lost 5 bases and 9 bases respectively, with 17 bases between them. CDR3 region: CASSPRGHVGEQFF. Written as DNA, the CDR3 is TGTGCCAGCAGTCCCCGGGGGCACGTAGGTGAGCAGTTCTTC.

This chain links TRBV7-9 with TRBJ2-3, with 7 bases aligning to TRBD2. J lost 4 bases, V lost 3 bases, and 4 bases had no gene match. The CDR3 contains 14 residues. Per germline, CDR1 SEHNR and CDR2 FQNEAQ (reference sequence). CDR3 in amino acids: CASSFPGGADTQYF. The CDR3 nucleotides are TGTGCCAGCAGCTTCCCGGGAGGCGCAGATACGCAGTATTTT.

In its sample, this clone was seen once. Other DNA variants within this sample encode the same CDR3. V usage is TRBV11-2 and J usage is TRBJ2-7; D gene uncertain. The CDR3 length is 13 residues. V was shortened by 1 base and J by 4 bases, with 8 bases between the two germline ends. Germline assignment: CDR1 SGHAT and CDR2 FQNNGV. CDR3 sequence reads: CASSLVGAYEQYF. CDR3 DNA sequence: TGTGCCAGCAGCTTAGTCGGCGCTTACGAGCAGTACTTC.

A word on this clone: Other DNA variants within this sample encode the same CDR3. The rearrangement uses TRBV19 and TRBJ2-1; 11 bases map to TRBD2. The J segment lost 3 bases and the V segment lost 6 bases, leaving 4 bases of the junction unmatched. Germline V gives CDR1 LNHDA, CDR2 SQIVND (reference sequence). This CDR3 comprises 15 residues. The CDR3: CASSPGTSGYNEQFF. The CDR3 nucleotides are TGTGCCAGTAGCCCCGGGACTAGCGGCTACAATGAGCAGTTCTTC.

This clone was observed a single time. The rearrangement uses TRBV2 and TRBJ2-7; D unclear. Looked up from germline, CDR1 is SNHLY and CDR2 is FYNNEI. Trimming left V 5 bases short and J 2 bases short, with 13 bases between. The CDR3 runs 14 residues. In DNA, the CDR3 is TGTGCCAGCAGTAGTATGACGGAAACCTACGAGCAGTACTTC. Protein: CASSSMTETYEQYF.

In DNA, the CDR3 is TGTGCCAGCAGGGGGGACTTTTACGAGCAGTACTTC. Its translation is CASRGDFYEQYF. The V call is TRBV11-2, the J call TRBJ2-7, with D possibly being TRBD2 (6 bases). Germline-derived CDR1 and CDR2 are SGHAT and FQNNGV. The V gene lost 6 bases and the J gene lost 4 bases, with 10 bases spanning the gap. This CDR3 contains 12 residues. Drawing the rest from reference TRBV11-2 and TRBJ2-7, the complete variable domain is EAGVAQSPRYKIIEKRQSVAFWCNPISGHATLYWYQQILGQGPKLLIQFQNNGVVDDSQLPKDRFSAERLKGVDSTLKIQPAKLEDSAVYLCASRGDFYEQYFGPGTRLTVT.

The CDR3 region has the DNA TGTGCCAGCAACGATCAGGGCTTGAACACTGAAGCTTTCTTT. This codes for CASNDQGLNTEAFF. The rearrangement links TRBV28 to TRBJ1-1; D possibly corresponds to TRBD1 (5 bases). This CDR3 has 14 residues. V was pared by 7 bases and J by 0 bases, with 12 bases between. Germline V CDR1 and CDR2: MDHEN, SYDVKM.

This clone was seen a single time. V gene TRBV25-1 combines with J gene TRBJ2-1; D not resolved. The CDR3 is made up of 15 amino acids. Germline CDR1 is MGHDK and CDR2 is SYGVNS. V gave up 1 base and J gave up 6 bases, with 13 bases separating them. CDR3: CASSELEEVINEQFF. CDR3 bases: TGTGCCAGCAGTGAATTAGAAGAGGTAATCAATGAGCAGTTCTTC.

The chain combines TRBV27 with TRBJ2-7, with TRBD1 matching over 9 bases. Germline lookup yields CDR1 MNHEY and CDR2 SMNVEV (reference sequence). The J segment lost 3 bases and the V segment lost 10 bases, leaving 7 bases of the junction unmatched. The CDR3 runs 13 residues. Here the CDR3 DNA reads TGTGCCACCGGCCGGGACAGGGACTACGAGCAGTACTTC. It codes for CATGRDRDYEQYF.

The CDR3 DNA follows: TGTGCCACCAGCAGAGATAGCGGGAGGGGCCGAACCTACGAGCAGTACTTC. It is translated as CATSRDSGRGRTYEQYF. The chain has TRBV15 and TRBJ2-7; TRBD2 matches 11 bases. The CDR3 has 17 amino acids. Germline loops: CDR1 LNHNV, CDR2 YYDKDF (reference sequence). V was clipped by 0 bases and J by 2 bases; unmatched bases: 6.

The genes are TRBV11-2 and TRBJ2-7, with D possibly TRBD2 on 6 matching bases. Per the germline V gene, CDR1 is SGHAT and CDR2 is FQNNGV. The CDR3 totals 14 residues. V dropped 6 bases and J dropped 2 bases, with 14 bases sitting between them. CDR3 amino acids: CASSNLWGAYEQYF. The CDR3 nucleotides are TGTGCCAGCAGTAACTTGTGGGGGGCCTACGAGCAGTACTTC.

This clone was seen a single time. The chain joins TRBV6-5 to TRBJ2-7; D is tentatively TRBD1 or TRBD2 (5 bases each). The germline gives CDR1 MNHEY, CDR2 SVGAGI. Between the trimmed V and J ends, which lost 6 bases and 2 bases, there was a span of 11 bases. The length of the CDR3 is 13 residues. CDR3 sequence: CASRERGPYEQYF. The CDR3 bases are TGTGCCAGCAGGGAAAGGGGACCCTACGAGCAGTACTTC.

This chain links TRBV28 with TRBJ2-7; D is perhaps TRBD1 or TRBD2 (5 bases each). V was clipped by 1 base and J by 8 bases, with 9 bases between them. Germline-derived CDR1 and CDR2 are MDHEN and SYDVKM. CDR3 length: 12 amino acids. CDR3 residues: CASSLYPGQQYF. CDR3 DNA sequence: TGTGCCAGCAGTTTATATCCGGGACAGCAGTACTTC.

J is TRBJ2-2 and V is TRBV9; TRBD2 matches at 12 bases. The CDR3 runs to 16 residues. CDR1 is SGDLS, CDR2 YYNGEE, per germline. The V and J ends lost 3 bases and 5 bases, in that order; junction bases with no gene match: 5. The chain's CDR3 is CASSATSGSDTGELFF. In nucleotides, the CDR3 is TGTGCCAGCAGCGCGACTAGCGGGAGTGATACCGGGGAGCTGTTTTTT. The variable domain in full, with the rest retrieved from reference TRBV9 and TRBJ2-2, is DSGVTQTPKHLITATGQRVTLRCSPRSGDLSVYWYQQSLDQGLQFLIQYYNGEERAKGNILERFSAQQFPDLHSELNLSSLELGDSALYFCASSATSGSDTGELFFGEGSRLTVL.

The rearrangement uses TRBV13 and TRBJ2-3; 9 nucleotides line up with TRBD1. Germline lookup yields CDR1 PRHDT and CDR2 FYEKMQ (reference sequence). V was clipped by 5 bases and J by 4 bases; unmatched bases: 4. The CDR3 has 14 residues. The DNA of the CDR3 is TGTGCCAGCAGCCTGGGACAGGGACCAGATACGCAGTATTTT. Translated: CASSLGQGPDTQYF. The full variable domain, in which reference TRBV13 and TRBJ2-3 provide the parts outside the CDR3, is AAGVIQSPRHLIKEKRETATLKCYPIPRHDTVYWYQQGPGQDPQFLISFYEKMQSDKGSIPDRFSAQQFSDYHSELNMSSLELGDSALYFCASSLGQGPDTQYFGPGTRLTVL.

This clone was counted once. The chain combines TRBV28 with TRBJ1-3; D not resolved. The CDR3 is 16 residues long. V was cut by 3 bases and J by 0 bases, with 12 bases left in between. Germline V gene data show CDR1 as MDHEN and CDR2 as SYDVKM. The CDR3 is CASSFLDRSSGNTIYF. As DNA, the CDR3 is TGTGCCAGCAGTTTCCTGGACCGGAGCTCTGGAAACACCATATATTTT.